One and the same sample provided the 22 T cell receptor beta chains below, sequenced in a study of blood T cell repertoires in COVID-19. Sequencing used immunoSEQ multiplex PCR; TCRdb keeps in-frame clones, though not all of them. Among approximately 25,000 clones listed, more than 80% were seen once. Sequenced sample: peripheral blood. The receptors originated from a woman aged 80 or over with acute or convalescent COVID-19.

This chain links TRBV30 with TRBJ2-7; tentatively, D is TRBD2 (7 bases). From germline, CDR1 is GTSNPN and CDR2 SVGIG (reference sequence). The CDR3 spans 16 residues. Trimming cost V 2 bases and J 0 bases, with 17 bases left between them. The CDR3 sequence: CAWSHKGGRDSYEQYF. CDR3 coding DNA: TGTGCCTGGAGTCATAAGGGGGGGCGAGACTCCTACGAGCAGTACTTC.

V and J are TRBV4-3 and TRBJ1-5; 8 bases fit TRBD1. Germline trimming cut 0 bases from V and 4 bases from J; bases unmatched to any gene: 2. There are 15 residues in the CDR3. Germline V gene data show CDR1 as LGHNA and CDR2 as YSLEER. This CDR3 reads CASSQEGQANQPQHF. Here the CDR3 DNA reads TGCGCCAGCAGCCAAGAGGGACAGGCTAATCAGCCCCAGCATTTT.

As for this clone: A read error may produce the germline difference seen at one junction end. The chain uses TRBV6-6 and TRBJ2-7; TRBD2 aligns across 8 bases. Per germline, CDR1 MNHNY and CDR2 SVGAGI (reference sequence). The CDR3 is 12 residues long. DNA of the CDR3: TGTGCCAGCAGTCCGGCGGGGGGCCTCTCATGGTTC. Protein product: CASSPAGGLSWF.

V and J are TRBV30 and TRBJ1-2; D gene uncertain. This CDR3 comprises 11 residues. Germline CDR1 reads GTSNPN; CDR2 reads SVGIG (reference sequence). The germline V and J ends were trimmed by 3 bases and 13 bases, with 15 bases remaining between them. In DNA, the CDR3 is TGTGCCTGGAGCCTGGGTAGAGGGTTCACCTTC. It specifies CAWSLGRGFTF.

This sequence joins TRBV29-1 and TRBJ2-3; perhaps TRBD2 as D (5 bases). Looked up from germline, CDR1 is SQVTM and CDR2 is ANQGSEA. This CDR3 region has 14 residues. V lost 4 bases and J lost 2, with 13 bases in between. CDR3 nucleotide sequence: TGCAGCGTTGGAGCGAGCGGAAACACAGATACGCAGTATTTT. It specifies CSVGASGNTDTQYF.

In its sample, this clone was seen once. The chain joins TRBV24-1 to TRBJ1-5, with TRBD1 matching 7 bases. V shed 5 bases, J shed 1 base, and the junction held 13 bases outside the gene matches. The CDR3 consists of 18 residues. The germline V gene has CDR1 KGHDR and CDR2 SFDVKD. The CDR3 sequence is CATSVFLTGDGSNQPQHF. The CDR3, as DNA: TGTGCCACCAGTGTTTTCCTTACAGGGGATGGGAGCAATCAGCCCCAGCATTTT.

V is TRBV28 and J is TRBJ1-5; no firm D call. This CDR3 spans 14 amino acids. The V end was cut by 7 bases, the J end by 5 bases, with 15 bases between. Germline values: CDR1 MDHEN, CDR2 SYDVKM. CDR3 loop: CASIERAHHQPQHF. The CDR3 nucleotides are TGTGCCAGCATAGAGAGGGCCCATCATCAGCCCCAGCATTTT.

This CDR3 is CASSFRDIAYEQYF. CDR3 in DNA: TGCGCCAGCAGCTTCCGGGACATTGCCTACGAGCAGTACTTC. V gene TRBV5-1 combines with J gene TRBJ2-7; D may be TRBD1 (6 bases). Looked up from germline, CDR1 is SGHRS and CDR2 is YFSETQ. Trimming cost V 2 bases and J 2 bases, with 11 bases left between them. This CDR3 region has 14 residues.

The chain carries TRBV27 and TRBJ1-2; 7 bases match TRBD1. Per the germline V gene, CDR1 is MNHEY and CDR2 is SMNVEV (reference sequence). The CDR3 consists of 14 residues. J was trimmed by 5 bases and V by 4 bases; bases with no gene match: 7. CDR3 DNA sequence: TGTGCCAGCAGTTCCCCGGACAGGTCTTATGGCTACACCTTC. Translation: CASSSPDRSYGYTF.

The V call is TRBV25-1, the J call TRBJ2-3; TRBD2 agrees at 10 bases. Germline V gene lookup returns CDR1 MGHDK and CDR2 SYGVNS. The CDR3 length is 17 residues. The V gene end was trimmed by 3 bases and the J gene end by 0 bases; junction bases not matched to a gene: 6. CDR3 in amino acids: CASSDPTSGTSTDTQYF. CDR3 nucleotide sequence: TGTGCCAGCAGTGACCCCACTAGCGGGACTAGCACAGATACGCAGTATTTT.

This sequence joins TRBV7-8 and TRBJ1-1; D is perhaps TRBD1 (5 bases). Trimming removed 7 bases at V and 5 bases at J, with 14 bases between. The V gene's germline CDR1 is SGHVS and CDR2 FQNEAQ. The CDR3 totals 13 residues. In DNA, the CDR3 is TGTGCCAGCACCCCCCGGGGGGGGACTGAAGCTTTCTTT. It specifies CASTPRGGTEAFF.

The sample holds one count of this clone. J is TRBJ2-7 and V is TRBV5-4; tentative D call: TRBD2 (5 bases). CDR3 length equals 16 residues. Germline-derived CDR1 and CDR2 are SGHNT and YYREEE (reference sequence). Trimming left V 4 bases short and J 2 bases short, with 19 bases between. CDR3 in DNA: TGTGCCAGCAGCCCCGAATTAGCGAGAGGAACCTACGAGCAGTACTTC. Protein sequence: CASSPELARGTYEQYF.

This chain joins TRBV6-1 and TRBJ2-7; D is unresolved. V shed 1 base and J shed 3 bases, with 13 bases lying between them. This CDR3 has 15 residues. Germline V lookup: CDR1 MNHNS, CDR2 SASEGT. CDR3 sequence (DNA): TGTGCCAGCAGTGAAGGGCCCATTGCCTTCTACGAGCAGTACTTC. As protein: CASSEGPIAFYEQYF.

For the CDR3, the DNA is TGTGCCAGCAAACCCCCGCAGGGCGATAATTCACCCCTCCACTTT. It is translated as CASKPPQGDNSPLHF. The chain joins TRBV28 to TRBJ1-6; tentatively, D is TRBD1 (5 bases). The ends were cut back, 7 bases at V and 5 bases at J, with 15 bases in the middle. The V gene's germline CDR1 is MDHEN and CDR2 SYDVKM. CDR3 length equals 15 residues. The full variable domain, completed using reference TRBV28 and TRBJ1-6, is DVKVTQSSRYLVKRTGEKVFLECVQDMDHENMFWYRQDPGLGLRLIYFSYDVKMKEKGDIPEGYSVSREKKERFSLILESASTNQTSMYLCASKPPQGDNSPLHFGNGTRLTVT.

J is TRBJ2-4 and V is TRBV11-2, with D possibly TRBD2 on 5 matching bases. This CDR3 has 15 amino acids. Trimming pared 1 base from V and 0 bases from J, leaving 7 bases between. Germline V gene data show CDR1 as SGHAT and CDR2 as FQNNGV. The CDR3 nucleotides are TGTGCCAGCAGCTTAGGGGAGCTAGCCAAAAACATTCAGTACTTC. Translation: CASSLGELAKNIQYF.

The rearrangement links TRBV3-1 (or the pseudogene TRBV3-2) to TRBJ1-1; 7 bases align to TRBD1. Germline V gene lookup returns CDR1 LGHDT and CDR2 YNNKEL (reference sequence). The V gene end was trimmed by 10 bases and the J gene end by 5 bases; junction bases not matched to a gene: 10. The CDR3 loop spans 13 amino acids. This chain's CDR3 is CATQGRLGTEAFF. CDR3 coding DNA: TGTGCCACACAGGGGCGCTTGGGGACTGAAGCTTTCTTT.

Only one count was recorded for this clone. The CDR3 DNA reads as TGTGCCTGGAGAGGGAAGGGACAACGGTACGAGCAGTACTTC. Translation gives CAWRGKGQRYEQYF. J is TRBJ2-7 and V is TRBV30; D perhaps matches TRBD1 (6 bases). This CDR3 contains 14 residues. CDR1 is GTSNPN, CDR2 SVGIG, per germline (reference sequence). V gave up 3 bases and J gave up 4 bases, with 16 bases separating them.

This clone was seen once. The chain carries TRBV27 and TRBJ1-2; TRBD1 might be the D (5 bases). This CDR3 spans 14 amino acids. Per germline, CDR1 MNHEY and CDR2 SMNVEV (reference sequence). Trimming took off 6 bases at V and 0 bases at J, with 11 bases between the two ends. CDR3 in DNA: TGTGCCAGCAGGCCGACAGCATCTAACTATGGCTACACCTTC. Encoded protein: CASRPTASNYGYTF.

This clone was detected once. V gene TRBV18 combines with J gene TRBJ1-4; tentatively, D is TRBD1 (6 bases). Germline V gene lookup returns CDR1 KGHSH and CDR2 LQKENI. The length of the CDR3 is 15 residues. V dropped 5 bases and J dropped 9 bases, with 19 bases sitting between them. Here the CDR3 reads CASSITTGSEKKLFF. In DNA, the CDR3 is TGTGCCAGCTCAATCACCACAGGGTCGGAAAAAAAACTGTTTTTT.

CDR3 in amino acids: CASSGQLANYGYTF. The CDR3 coding sequence is TGTGCCAGCAGCGGACAGCTCGCTAACTATGGCTACACCTTC. This sequence joins TRBV11-2 and TRBJ1-2; possible D gene TRBD1, 6 bases. Germline CDR1 reads SGHAT; CDR2 reads FQNNGV. CDR3 length: 14 residues. Trimming took off 5 bases at V and 0 bases at J, with 10 bases between the two ends.

The chain couples TRBV7-8 to TRBJ2-7; 7 positions match TRBD1. Germline V lookup: CDR1 SGHVS, CDR2 FQNEAQ. After removal of 0 bases from V and 0 bases from J, the junction contained 5 bases not matched to a gene. The CDR3 is 16 residues long. Written as DNA, the CDR3 is TGTGCCAGCAGCTTAGCGACAGGGCGAATCTCCTACGAGCAGTACTTC. Protein sequence: CASSLATGRISYEQYF.

The rearrangement links TRBV28 to TRBJ2-2; D is unclear. Germline CDR1 and CDR2: MDHEN and SYDVKM. The germline V and J ends were trimmed by 2 bases and 1 base, with 2 bases remaining between them. The CDR3 is made up of 13 amino acids. The chain's CDR3 is CASSLQNTGELFF. The DNA for the CDR3 is TGTGCCAGCAGTTTACAGAACACCGGGGAGCTGTTTTTT.